This T cell receptor (beta chain) was identified in a study of blood T cell repertoires in COVID-19. As for the study in general: Samples came from the United States, Italy and Spain, spanning acute and convalescent COVID-19. PBMCs, B-cell-depleted T cells, or T cells were the source of the cDNA or gDNA that made up the material.

In the original analysis: Reference gene primer amplification gave estimated nucleated cell counts. The protocol was immunoSEQ multiplex PCR, while the TCRdb copy is restricted to in-frame clones and leaves out a portion. That table furnishes V, J and clone size, whereas the DNA furnished D and trimming. The table lists more than 85,000 clones, around three quarters of them singletons. Germline lookup yields CDR1 MGHRA and CDR2 YSYEKL. The junction had 12 bases not matched to a gene; V was cut back by 9 bases and J by 4 bases. CDR3 length equals 16 residues. The source of this sequence is a human donor in a cohort sampled during active or convalescent COVID-19. Sequencing was performed on peripheral blood. The gene calls are TRBV4-1 and TRBJ1-2, with TRBD1 identical over 12 bases. Written as DNA, the CDR3 is TGCGCCAGTAACACCGGGACAGGGGGCGTATCCTATGGCTACACCTTC. It yields the protein CASNTGTGGVSYGYTF.